This T cell receptor (beta chain) was sequenced in a study of T cell responses to AZD1222 COVID-19 vaccine. Assay: immunoSEQ multiplex PCR; the TCRdb copy retains only in-frame clones and omits some. The table includes roughly 110,000 clones, about 90% detected once. CDR1 SGHTA and CDR2 FQGNSA come from the germline V gene. This CDR3 has 17 residues. Trimming stripped 4 bases from V and 3 bases from J, with 18 bases between. Sequences were derived from peripheral blood, sampled on day 0 of AZD1222 vaccination. This clonotype was obtained from an adult in good health. V and J are TRBV7-2 and TRBJ1-4; tentative D call: TRBD1 (5 bases). In nucleotides, the CDR3 is TGTGCCAGCAGCTCACAGGTTTCCTCGATGGCTAATGAAAAACTGTTTTTT. Translation: CASSSQVSSMANEKLFF.